This is a list of T cell receptor beta chains from one sample in a study of shared clonotypes between healthy human individuals. The data were produced by immunoSEQ multiplex PCR, yet TCRdb's version contains in-frame clones alone and is incomplete. The sample carries roughly 300,000 clones, 73% recorded once. Specimen: memory CD4+ T cells sorted from blood. These TCRs come from a young man in good health. Each CDR3 is given with its conserved first and last residue. D genes are given only for firm matches. Some rows have no size entry. The others give once, few or many, or a class for an expanded clone.

V gene,J gene,D gene,CDR3 length,clone size,CDR3 protein,CDR3 DNA
TRBV6-5,TRBJ1-2,-,14,-,CASSQGPAENGYTF,TGTGCCAGCAGCCAAGGGCCGGCAGAAAATGGCTACACCTTC
TRBV7-8,TRBJ2-7,-,13,few,CASGVSSTYEQYF,TGTGCCAGCGGGGTTAGCAGTACCTACGAGCAGTACTTC
TRBV6-1,TRBJ2-7,TRBD2,16,many,CASSVERGAWGYEQYF,TGTGCCAGCAGTGTTGAGCGGGGGGCCTGGGGATACGAGCAGTACTTC
TRBV5-4,TRBJ2-5,-,15,-,CASGGEAGPQETQYF,TGTGCCAGCGGCGGAGAGGCGGGCCCCCAAGAGACCCAGTACTTC
TRBV7-9,TRBJ1-3,TRBD1,17,-,CASSLYRGLSSGNTIYF,TGTGCCAGCAGCTTGTACAGGGGACTTAGCTCTGGAAACACCATATATTTT
TRBV10-1,TRBJ2-1,TRBD2,15,-,CASSEPGTTYNEQFF,TGCGCCAGCAGTGAGCCGGGGACTACCTACAATGAGCAGTTCTTC
TRBV2,TRBJ2-3,TRBD2,15,few,CASSRNSGDLDTQYF,TGTGCCAGCAGTCGAAATAGCGGGGATTTGGATACGCAGTATTTT
TRBV7-8,TRBJ2-2,-,13,-,CASSLPSRGKLFF,TGTGCCAGCAGCTTACCCTCTCGGGGGAAGCTGTTTTTT
TRBV27,TRBJ2-7,TRBD1,15,-,CASHTLRDRPDEQYF,TGTGCCAGTCATACCCTCCGGGACAGGCCGGACGAGCAGTACTTC
TRBV28,TRBJ1-5,TRBD1,16,-,CASSPAGQAFNQPQHF,TGTGCCAGCAGCCCGGCGGGACAGGCGTTCAATCAGCCCCAGCATTTT
TRBV15,TRBJ2-5,-,15,-,CATSQEVGGGRSQYF,TGTGCCACCAGCCAAGAGGTTGGAGGAGGCCGGTCCCAGTACTTC
TRBV7-2,TRBJ1-5,-,16,-,CASSLGGSYSNQPQHF,TGTGCCAGCAGCTTAGGTGGGAGTTATAGCAATCAGCCCCAGCATTTT
TRBV7-3,TRBJ2-2,-,14,few,CASSRGANTGELFF,TGTGCCAGCAGCCGTGGGGCAAACACCGGGGAGCTGTTTTTT
TRBV7-2,TRBJ2-1,TRBD2,15,-,CASSQTSGSLSEQFF,TGTGCCAGCAGCCAAACTAGCGGGAGCCTCAGTGAGCAGTTCTTC
TRBV14,TRBJ2-4,-,13,-,CASSQDPGNIQYF,TGTGCCAGCAGCCAAGATCCGGGTAACATTCAGTACTTC
TRBV2,TRBJ2-7,-,14,-,CAINGLPDPYEQYF,TGTGCCATCAATGGGCTCCCCGACCCCTACGAGCAGTACTTC
TRBV15,TRBJ1-2,-,16,once,CATSRNLQGVQSGYTF,TGTGCCACCAGCAGGAACCTACAGGGAGTTCAAAGTGGCTACACCTTC
TRBV18,TRBJ2-7,-,13,-,CASSPKGAGEQYF,TGTGCCAGCTCACCAAAAGGGGCGGGTGAGCAGTACTTC
TRBV19,TRBJ2-2,-,14,once,CASQVREPTGELFF,TGTGCCAGCCAAGTCCGGGAGCCCACCGGGGAGCTGTTTTTT
TRBV15,TRBJ2-1,TRBD1,16,-,CATSLNRGLRVDEQFF,TGTGCCACCAGCCTTAACAGGGGGCTTCGGGTTGATGAGCAGTTCTTC
TRBV5-1,TRBJ2-4,-,17,-,CASSPGAQTLAKNIQYF,TGCGCCAGCAGCCCCGGCGCACAGACACTAGCCAAAAACATTCAGTACTTC
TRBV7-2,TRBJ1-2,-,13,-,CASSPTNSYGYTF,TGTGCCAGCAGCCCTACCAATAGCTATGGCTACACCTTC
TRBV6-1,TRBJ1-5,-,13,-,CASKLGLNQPQHF,TGTGCCAGCAAATTGGGTCTCAATCAGCCCCAGCATTTT
TRBV19,TRBJ1-2,TRBD1,16,-,CASSVPTGGASYGYTF,TGTGCCAGTAGTGTCCCGACAGGGGGCGCAAGCTATGGCTACACCTTC
TRBV5-1,TRBJ2-1,-,13,-,CASSGYVGNEQFF,TGCGCCAGCAGCGGCTATGTTGGGAACGAGCAGTTCTTC
TRBV6-6,TRBJ2-3,-,14,-,CASSYRGSTDTQYF,TGTGCCAGCAGTTATAGGGGGAGCACAGATACGCAGTATTTT
TRBV4-1,TRBJ2-3,TRBD2,15,-,CASSQEGGGTDTQYF,TGCGCCAGCAGCCAAGAGGGGGGGGGCACAGATACGCAGTATTTT
TRBV2,TRBJ2-3,-,14,-,CASSVGRVPDTQYF,TGTGCCAGCAGTGTAGGCAGGGTCCCAGATACGCAGTATTTT
TRBV10-2,TRBJ1-3,-,15,-,CASSVTLSSGNTIYF,TGCGCCAGCAGCGTTACACTAAGCTCTGGAAACACCATATATTTT
TRBV7-3,TRBJ2-5,-,13,-,CASSLSLGETQYF,TGTGCCAGCAGCTTGTCCCTGGGGGAGACCCAGTACTTC
TRBV28,TRBJ2-7,TRBD1,14,-,CASRLTGGLDEQYF,TGTGCCAGCAGGCTAACAGGGGGCCTTGACGAGCAGTACTTC
TRBV7-2,TRBJ2-3,TRBD2,18,-,CASSLGILAGGPFDTQYF,TGTGCCAGCAGCTTAGGAATTCTAGCGGGAGGGCCATTCGATACGCAGTATTTT
TRBV5-1,TRBJ1-2,-,16,-,CASSLGSGGVNSGYTF,TGCGCCAGCAGCCTGGGGTCGGGAGGGGTGAATAGTGGCTACACCTTC
TRBV11-1,TRBJ2-2,-,16,-,CASSSPRQGNTGELFF,TGTGCCAGCAGCTCGCCCCGGCAGGGAAACACCGGGGAGCTGTTTTTT
TRBV5-1,TRBJ2-7,-,14,-,CASSLGEMSYEQYF,TGCGCCAGCAGCTTGGGCGAGATGAGCTACGAGCAGTACTTC
TRBV25-1,TRBJ2-5,-,15,-,CASSGPGAYQETQYF,TGTGCCAGCAGTGGCCCGGGCGCGTACCAAGAGACCCAGTACTTC
TRBV9,TRBJ2-7,TRBD1,15,-,CASSVAQGAGYEQYF,TGTGCCAGCAGCGTAGCCCAGGGGGCAGGCTACGAGCAGTACTTC
TRBV7-9,TRBJ2-7,-,12,-,CASSFGLYEQYF,TGTGCCAGCAGCTTTGGGCTTTATGAGCAGTACTTC
TRBV5-1,TRBJ2-7,TRBD1,14,-,CASGTGGPTYEQYF,TGCGCCAGCGGGACAGGGGGGCCTACCTACGAGCAGTACTTC
TRBV28,TRBJ2-7,-,13,-,CASSLGTSNERYF,TGTGCCAGCAGTTTAGGGACCTCTAACGAGCGGTACTTC
TRBV27,TRBJ2-1,TRBD1,18,many,CASSLKGGGLIGFDEQFF,TGTGCCAGCAGTTTAAAAGGGGGCGGGCTTATTGGATTCGATGAGCAGTTCTTC
TRBV2,TRBJ2-1,-,16,-,CASSELGRPVLNEQFF,TGTGCCAGCAGTGAACTGGGTAGGCCCGTCCTAAATGAGCAGTTCTTC
TRBV27,TRBJ2-7,TRBD2,15,-,CASSLGLGRLYEQYF,TGTGCCAGCAGTCTGGGACTAGGACGCCTCTACGAGCAGTACTTC
TRBV9,TRBJ2-1,-,15,-,CASSSPRDSYNEQFF,TGTGCCAGCAGCTCACCCAGGGACTCCTACAATGAGCAGTTCTTC
TRBV27,TRBJ2-3,-,14,-,CASIRAIGGDTQYF,TGTGCCAGCATTAGGGCCATCGGTGGGGATACGCAGTATTTT
TRBV6-5,TRBJ1-2,-,14,-,CASSKFSGQYGYTF,TGTGCCAGCAGTAAATTTTCAGGGCAGTATGGCTACACCTTC
TRBV12-5,TRBJ1-1,-,12,-,CASGPGISEAFF,TGTGCTAGTGGTCCAGGGATTTCTGAAGCTTTCTTT
TRBV9,TRBJ2-3,-,15,once,CASSVTREPADTQYF,TGTGCCAGCAGCGTTACCCGGGAGCCGGCAGATACGCAGTATTTT